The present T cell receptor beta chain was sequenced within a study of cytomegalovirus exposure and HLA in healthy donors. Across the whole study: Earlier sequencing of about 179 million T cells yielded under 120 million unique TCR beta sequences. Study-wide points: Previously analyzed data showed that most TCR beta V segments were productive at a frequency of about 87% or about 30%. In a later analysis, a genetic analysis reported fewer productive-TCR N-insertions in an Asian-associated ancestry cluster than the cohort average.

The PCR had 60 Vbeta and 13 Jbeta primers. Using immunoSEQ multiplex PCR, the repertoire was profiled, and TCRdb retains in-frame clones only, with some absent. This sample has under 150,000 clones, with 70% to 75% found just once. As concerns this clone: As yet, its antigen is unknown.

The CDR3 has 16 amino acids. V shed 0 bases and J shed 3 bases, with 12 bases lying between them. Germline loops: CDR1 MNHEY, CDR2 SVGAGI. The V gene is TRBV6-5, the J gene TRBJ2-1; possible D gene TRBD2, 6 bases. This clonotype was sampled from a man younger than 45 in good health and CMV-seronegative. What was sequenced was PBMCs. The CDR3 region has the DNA TGTGCCAGCAGTTACTCAATAGCGGACCTCTACAATGAGCAGTTCTTC. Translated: CASSYSIADLYNEQFF.